This TCR beta chain stems from a study of graft-versus-host responses after intestinal transplantation. Study details: Following induction with anti-thymocyte globulin, all recipients were given tacrolimus and steroids for roughly three years.

Note on this clone: Its antigen remains unknown.

Broader study findings: GvH clones detected in recipient marrow included some appearing first in ileum or blood. Among circulating GvH clones, peak levels were associated with early post-transplant declines in HvG clones.

Only in-frame clones appear in the TCRdb table, and some are missing; sequencing was by immunoSEQ multiplex PCR. The table has tens of thousands of clones, about 90% seen once. This clonotype was sampled from a human patient who received an intestinal transplant, so some T cells may come from the graft donor. The sequencing used PBMCs, collected 300 to 320 days after intestinal transplant.

This chain's CDR3 is CASSPRARLPYEQYF. CDR3 bases: TGTGCCAGCAGCCCCCGGGCCAGGCTCCCCTACGAGCAGTACTTC. This chain uses TRBV11-2 with TRBJ2-7; D not certain. The germline V gene has CDR1 SGHAT and CDR2 FQNNGV. The CDR3 has 15 residues. V dropped 5 bases and J dropped 2 bases, with 16 bases sitting between them.